These T cell receptor beta chains were read from a single sample in a study of blood T cells in healthy people across ages. TCRdb called the 5' RACE reads again in MiXCR, with one record for every CDR3 protein. The data show roughly 1.6 million distinct CDR3 sequences, about 35% seen once. The sample consisted of blood. The receptors were gathered from a woman aged 25 to 45 in good health. Both conserved end residues are part of each CDR3.

J gene: TRBJ2-3; V gene: TRBV3-1; CDR3 protein: CASSRPSVDTQYF
J gene: TRBJ2-1; V gene: TRBV13; CDR3 protein: CASSLADRRGYNEQFF
J gene: TRBJ2-3; V gene: TRBV12-3/TRBV12-4; CDR3 protein: CASSTGFGGYTQYF
J gene: TRBJ2-1; V gene: TRBV9; CDR3 protein: CASSLGQPAYNEQFF
J gene: TRBJ2-4; V gene: TRBV2; CDR3 protein: CASSARKSTAKNIQYF
J gene: TRBJ2-7; V gene: TRBV21-1; CDR3 protein: CASSIDLEVYEQYF
J gene: TRBJ2-6; V gene: TRBV7-9; CDR3 protein: CASSLALGMVSGANVLTF
J gene: TRBJ2-5; V gene: TRBV20-1; CDR3 protein: CSARDPSERGGVEAQYF
J gene: TRBJ2-1; V gene: TRBV6-1; CDR3 protein: CASSEIAGGAHEQFF
J gene: TRBJ2-5; V gene: TRBV20-1; CDR3 protein: CSARRAQEGGTQYF
J gene: TRBJ2-1; V gene: TRBV2; CDR3 protein: CASSASGLATNEQFF
J gene: TRBJ2-1; V gene: TRBV15; CDR3 protein: CATSRRGRLYNEQFF
J gene: TRBJ2-1; V gene: TRBV6-2/TRBV6-3; CDR3 protein: CASRTTISEQFF
J gene: TRBJ2-5; V gene: TRBV20-1; CDR3 protein: CSARGLIQETQYF
J gene: TRBJ2-1; V gene: TRBV7-9; CDR3 protein: CASSLADFSRLEQFF
J gene: TRBJ2-7; V gene: TRBV29-1; CDR3 protein: CSAWTGGHYEQYF
J gene: TRBJ1-2; V gene: TRBV6-1; CDR3 protein: CASSEGWGPLGYTF
J gene: TRBJ1-6; V gene: TRBV6-6; CDR3 protein: CASSYSAGGNSPLHF
J gene: TRBJ2-1; V gene: TRBV7-9; CDR3 protein: CASSGGTRDEQFF
J gene: TRBJ2-3; V gene: TRBV7-9; CDR3 protein: CASSLRTSGRFADTQYF